This TCR beta chain was captured in a study of shared clonotypes between healthy human individuals. As for the study in general: Used for every donor were three CD4 naive, three CD4 memory, two CD8 naive and one CD8 memory plate.

Sequencing used immunoSEQ multiplex PCR; TCRdb keeps in-frame clones, though not all of them. Of some 2.1 million clones in the sample, about 93% were seen once. Cells designated naive CD8 were CD45RO-negative and were positively selected for CCR7, with terminally differentiated effector memory CD45RA+ cells excluded. General study results and limits: Non-shared clonotypes had lower generation probabilities than clonotypes shared by all four sorted-subset donors. It was anticipated that sequencing depth would influence how many clonotypes donors shared.

On this clone itself: Antigen specificity is unknown.

The clonotype originates from a man in his late teens or twenties in good health. Some clones in this sample may be carry-over from other donors' samples. Sequencing input: naive CD8+ T cells from PBMCs.

Here the CDR3 DNA reads TGTGCCACCAGCCTACTTTCGCCCCCCATGAACACTGAAGCTTTCTTT. This translates into CATSLLSPPMNTEAFF. This sequence joins TRBV15 and TRBJ1-1; D gene unclear. Looked up from germline, CDR1 is LNHNV and CDR2 is YYDKDF (reference sequence). Trimming pared 5 bases from V and 0 bases from J, leaving 16 bases between. CDR3 length: 16 residues.